The 15 T cell receptor beta chains presented below share a single source sample, sequenced in a study of shared T cell receptors in the human thymus. Sequencing used immunoSEQ multiplex PCR; TCRdb keeps in-frame clones, though not all of them. This sample has approximately 490,000 clones; 75% to 85% occur once, and the top ten carry about 0.013%. These sequences were also reported in another study, on human thymus T cells.

Sequenced sample: thymocytes. The source of these receptors is a boy younger than two with a congenital heart defect.

This clone was detected only once. The CDR3 nucleotides read TGCGCCAGCAGCCCTAAGGGTTGGACAGGCGACAACTATGGCTACACCTTC. Its translation is CASSPKGWTGDNYGYTF. J is TRBJ1-2 and V is TRBV4-3; 7 nucleotides match TRBD1. From germline, CDR1 is LGHNA and CDR2 YSLEER. This CDR3 is 17 amino acids long. Germline trimming cut 4 bases from V and 2 bases from J; bases unmatched to any gene: 13.

V usage is TRBV7-9 and J usage is TRBJ1-2; D unclear. Germline loops: CDR1 SEHNR, CDR2 FQNEAQ (reference sequence). Between the trimmed V and J ends, which lost 6 bases and 7 bases, there was a span of 12 bases. The CDR3 is 12 amino acids. As DNA, the CDR3 is TGTGCCAGCAGTCATTCCCCGGGTGGCTACACCTTC. Translated, it gives CASSHSPGGYTF.

This clone is a singleton in its sample. The rearrangement joins TRBV15 to TRBJ2-3; no firm D call. CDR3 length: 14 residues. Germline V gene sequence: CDR1 LNHNV, CDR2 YYDKDF (reference sequence). The V gene lost 5 bases and the J gene lost 3 bases, with 12 bases spanning the gap. CDR3 in DNA: TGTGCCACCAGCGCAGGAATCGGAACAGATACGCAGTATTTT. This codes for CATSAGIGTDTQYF.

The rearrangement uses TRBV7-9 and TRBJ2-7, with TRBD2 matching 11 bases. V lost 1 base and J lost 9; bases outside the gene matches: 8. The CDR3 contains 15 residues. Looked up from germline, CDR1 is SEHNR and CDR2 is FQNEAQ (reference sequence). This chain's CDR3 is CASSLVGTSGYGQYF. The CDR3 nucleotides are TGTGCCAGCAGCTTAGTGGGGACTAGCGGATATGGGCAGTACTTC.

J is TRBJ1-2 and V is TRBV27; 8 positions match TRBD1. This CDR3 is 16 amino acids long. Unmatched junction bases numbered 15, after V lost 5 bases and J lost 7 bases. Germline CDR1 MNHEY, CDR2 SMNVEV (reference sequence). The CDR3 DNA reads TGTGCCAGCAGTAGCACCCAGGGGGCGGAGGTGTTTGGCTACACCTTC. This gives the protein CASSSTQGAEVFGYTF.

The V gene is TRBV5-1, the J gene TRBJ2-3, with TRBD1 as a possible D gene (6 bases). From germline, CDR1 is SGHRS and CDR2 YFSETQ. This CDR3 comprises 15 residues. V was shortened by 5 bases and J by 7 bases, with 20 bases between the two germline ends. The CDR3 region is CASRPGEGRKNTQYF. CDR3 DNA: TGCGCCAGCAGACCAGGGGAAGGTCGAAAGAATACGCAGTATTTT. The complete variable domain, with remaining parts taken from reference TRBV5-1 and TRBJ2-3, reads KAGVTQTPRYLIKTRGQQVTLSCSPISGHRSVSWYQQTPGQGLQFLFEYFSETQRNKGNFPGRFSGRQFSNSRSEMNVSTLELGDSALYLCASRPGEGRKNTQYFGPGTRLTVL.

This chain joins TRBV5-1 and TRBJ2-3; TRBD2 aligns across 10 bases. The CDR3 covers 21 residues. Trimming at V came to 3 bases and at J to 0 bases, leaving 19 bases not matched to a gene. CDR1 is SGHRS and CDR2 is YFSETQ in the germline V gene. CDR3 sequence: CASSSALVTSGKDTSTDTQYF. The CDR3 DNA follows: TGCGCCAGCAGCTCGGCCCTTGTAACTAGCGGGAAAGACACTAGCACAGATACGCAGTATTTT.

This chain joins TRBV5-1 and TRBJ1-4; no clear D gene. V shed 0 bases and J shed 4 bases, with 10 bases lying between them. Looked up from germline, CDR1 is SGHRS and CDR2 is YFSETQ. This CDR3 contains 15 residues. The CDR3 loop is CASSLADGVNEKLFF. The CDR3 DNA sequence: TGCGCCAGCAGCTTGGCCGATGGAGTTAATGAAAAACTGTTTTTT.

This clone showed up just a few times. CDR3 region: CSVEDEGDRASSGANVLTF. CDR3 nucleotides: TGCAGCGTTGAAGATGAGGGGGACAGGGCAAGCTCTGGGGCCAACGTCCTGACTTTC. The rearrangement joins TRBV29-1 to TRBJ2-6, with 9 bases lining up with TRBD1. The germline V gene encodes CDR1 SQVTM and CDR2 ANQGSEA. The CDR3 spans 19 residues. After removal of 0 bases from V and 0 bases from J, the junction contained 9 bases not matched to a gene.

CDR3 loop: CASSLGGQHEQYF. CDR3 bases: TGTGCCAGCAGCTTAGGGGGACAGCACGAGCAGTACTTC. V gene TRBV7-9 combines with J gene TRBJ2-7; TRBD1 aligns across 7 bases. The CDR3 length is 13 residues. Losses at the gene ends were 1 base for V and 5 bases for J; bases not matched to a gene: 2. Germline CDR1 and CDR2: SEHNR and FQNEAQ (reference sequence).

In this sample, this clone turned up a few times. The chain is built from TRBV4-3 and TRBJ2-1; D is possibly TRBD1 (6 bases). The V and J ends lost 0 bases and 4 bases respectively, with 13 bases between them. Germline CDR1 is LGHNA and CDR2 is YSLEER. There are 16 residues in the CDR3. The CDR3 bases are TGCGCCAGCAGCCAAGAAAGGGAAGGGGGTTACAATGAGCAGTTCTTC. This gives the protein CASSQEREGGYNEQFF.

The J gene is TRBJ1-2, the V gene TRBV7-2; no definite D call. V lost 2 bases and J 7 bases, leaving 23 bases between the germline ends. The CDR3 contains 17 residues. Germline-derived CDR1 and CDR2 are SGHTA and FQGNSA. The CDR3 is CASSLREVGPTVGGYTF. CDR3 nucleotide sequence: TGTGCCAGCAGCTTACGGGAAGTGGGTCCTACGGTGGGTGGCTACACCTTC.

The chain carries TRBV1 and TRBJ2-7; the table gives TRBD2 as D, unverified against the DNA. TRBV1 is a listed pseudogene. The CDR3 loop spans 16 amino acids. The CDR3 is CTSSQFSGEQLYEQYF. Here the CDR3 DNA reads TGCACCAGCAGCCAGTTCTCGGGGGAGCAACTTTACGAGCAGTACTTC.

The chain employs TRBV5-6 and TRBJ2-3; D not resolved. The CDR3 consists of 14 residues. The germline V gene has CDR1 SGHDT and CDR2 YYEEEE. Trimming removed 2 bases at V and 5 bases at J, with 12 bases between. CDR3 coding DNA: TGTGCCAGCAGCTTTCACCCGCGCGGAGATACGCAGTATTTT. This gives the protein CASSFHPRGDTQYF.

The gene calls are TRBV2 and TRBJ2-1; TRBD2 might be the D (5 bases). This CDR3 contains 15 residues. Looked up from germline, CDR1 is SNHLY and CDR2 is FYNNEI. V was cut by 6 bases and J by 0 bases, with 12 bases left in between. The DNA of the CDR3 is TGTGCCAGCAGCCTAACTAGGAGCTCCTACAATGAGCAGTTCTTC. Translating gives CASSLTRSSYNEQFF.